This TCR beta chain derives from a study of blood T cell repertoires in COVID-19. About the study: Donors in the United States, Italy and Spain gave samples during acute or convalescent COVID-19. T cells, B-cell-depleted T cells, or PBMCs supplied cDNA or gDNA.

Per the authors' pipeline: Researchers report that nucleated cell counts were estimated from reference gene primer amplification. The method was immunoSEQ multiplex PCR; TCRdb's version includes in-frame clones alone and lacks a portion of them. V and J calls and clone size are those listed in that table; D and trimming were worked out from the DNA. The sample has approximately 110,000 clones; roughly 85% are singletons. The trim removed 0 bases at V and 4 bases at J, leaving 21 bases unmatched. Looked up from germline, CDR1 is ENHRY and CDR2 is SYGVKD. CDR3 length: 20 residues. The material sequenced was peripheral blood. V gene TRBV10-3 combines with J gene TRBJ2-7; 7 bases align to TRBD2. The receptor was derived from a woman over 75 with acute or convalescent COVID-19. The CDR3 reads CAISESGGRTTLASLYEQYF. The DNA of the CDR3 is TGTGCCATCAGTGAGTCTGGGGGACGGACCACACTAGCGTCTTTATACGAGCAGTACTTC.